Sequencing of this T cell receptor (beta chain) was carried out in a study of T cells in tuberculosis. Time point of the sample: new active TB diagnosis, blood taken before or within 7 days of starting treatment. The CDR3 length is 14 residues. V gave up 4 bases and J gave up 1 base; unmatched junction bases: 3. Germline lookup yields CDR1 LNHDA and CDR2 SQIVND (reference sequence). Repertoires were generated with immunoSEQ multiplex PCR, while TCRdb's copy carries only in-frame clones and drops some. The table lists some 30,000 clones, roughly nine tenths of them singletons. The TCR comes from an adult with tuberculosis. This sample comprised PBMCs, obtained at tuberculosis diagnosis. The chain joins TRBV19 to TRBJ2-7, with 8 bases matching TRBD1. Here the CDR3 reads CASSTGQGSYEQYF. The DNA for the CDR3 is TGTGCCAGTAGTACAGGACAGGGTTCCTACGAGCAGTACTTC.